This is a list of T cell receptor beta chains from one sample in a study of T cell responses to AZD1222 COVID-19 vaccine. Measured with immunoSEQ multiplex PCR; TCRdb has only the in-frame clones, and not every one. The repertoire has about 66,000 clones, 70% to 80% of them found once; the top ten carry around 20%. The sequences come from peripheral blood, collected on day 0 of MenACWY control vaccination. The receptors stem from an adult in good health. CDR3s include the opening cysteine and the closing phenylalanine or tryptophan. The order of the fields is J gene, V gene, CDR3 length, clone size, D gene, CDR3 protein, CDR3 DNA. A D gene is named only where the DNA matches it firmly. Expanded clones are given a class, and other clones once, few, many or no size at all.

>TRBJ1-2|TRBV4-1|14|-|-
CASSQPLRTYGYTF
TGCGCCAGCAGCCAACCCTTACGCACCTATGGCTACACCTTC
>TRBJ1-6|TRBV2|13|-|TRBD1
CAGGQGEYSPLHF
TGTGCCGGCGGACAGGGGGAATATTCACCCCTCCACTTT
>TRBJ2-5|TRBV5-1|15|-|TRBD2
CASSTSGTTQETQYF
TGCGCCAGCAGCACGTCCGGGACTACTCAAGAGACCCAGTACTTC
>TRBJ2-2|TRBV28|16|-|-
CASSQTLVGNTGELFF
TGTGCCAGCAGCCAGACGTTAGTGGGTAACACCGGGGAGCTGTTTTTT
>TRBJ2-2|TRBV7-2|18|once|TRBD2
CASSFAGGPFMNTGELFF
TGTGCCAGCAGCTTTGCGGGAGGGCCGTTTATGAACACCGGGGAGCTGTTTTTT
>TRBJ2-7|TRBV12-3/TRBV12-4|13|-|-
CASSFGAGAEQYF
TGTGCCAGCAGTTTTGGGGCCGGGGCCGAGCAGTACTTC
>TRBJ1-1|TRBV28|16|-|TRBD1
CASSRTGRAAVAEAFF
TGTGCCAGCAGCCGGACAGGGCGGGCGGCGGTCGCTGAAGCTTTCTTT
>TRBJ2-1|TRBV28|11|-|-
CASIRGGEQFF
TGTGCCAGCATCCGGGGAGGTGAGCAGTTCTTC
>TRBJ1-6|TRBV10-2|12|once|-
CASSGGNSPLHF
TGCGCCAGCAGTGGGGGCAACTCACCCCTCCACTTT
>TRBJ1-5|TRBV19|15|-|-
CASSIVPDSNQPQHF
TGTGCCAGTAGTATAGTACCGGATAGCAATCAGCCCCAGCATTTT
>TRBJ2-7|TRBV27|15|-|-
CASSFSRGGSYEQYF
TGTGCCAGCAGTTTTAGCAGGGGAGGTTCCTACGAGCAGTACTTC
>TRBJ2-3|TRBV6-4|11|-|-
CASHSTDTQYF
TGTGCCAGCCATAGCACAGATACGCAGTATTTT
>TRBJ2-7|TRBV5-1|16|-|TRBD2
CASSPVNVVAGGEQYF
TGCGCCAGCAGCCCGGTTAATGTAGTAGCGGGAGGCGAGCAGTACTTC
>TRBJ2-1|TRBV5-1|12|-|-
CASRGEGNEQFF
TGCGCCAGCAGGGGTGAAGGCAATGAGCAGTTCTTC
>TRBJ1-1|TRBV2|14|once|TRBD1
CASIMGTGGTEAFF
TGTGCCAGCATTATGGGGACAGGGGGAACTGAAGCTTTCTTT
>TRBJ2-7|TRBV5-3|16|-|-
CARSFKLPGAPGEQYF
TGTGCCAGAAGCTTTAAATTACCGGGGGCGCCGGGGGAGCAGTACTTC
>TRBJ1-1|TRBV13|13|-|-
CASSFRGNTEAFF
TGTGCCAGCAGCTTCAGGGGTAACACTGAAGCTTTCTTT
>TRBJ2-3|TRBV30|11|-|-
CAWSGSDTQYF
TGTGCCTGGAGTGGCAGTGATACGCAGTATTTT
>TRBJ1-2|TRBV7-9|14|many|TRBD1
CASSLLTGNYGYTF
TGTGCCAGCAGCCTCTTGACAGGGAACTATGGCTACACCTTC
>TRBJ2-3|TRBV2|16|once|-
CASLEGNSLVADTQYF
TGTGCCAGCCTCGAAGGAAACAGTCTGGTAGCAGATACGCAGTATTTT
>TRBJ2-1|TRBV6-5|14|-|TRBD2
CASRTSGRDNEQFF
TGTGCCAGTCGCACTAGCGGGAGAGACAATGAGCAGTTCTTC
>TRBJ2-2|TRBV4-2|16|-|TRBD2
CASSLSGGANTGELFF
TGTGCCAGCAGCCTTAGCGGGGGAGCGAACACCGGGGAGCTGTTTTTT
>TRBJ1-2|TRBV30|15|-|TRBD1
CAWLRDRGQNYGYTF
TGTGCCTGGTTGAGGGACAGGGGGCAGAACTATGGCTACACCTTC
>TRBJ1-1|TRBV2|13|-|-
CASTQLTNTEAFF
TGTGCCAGCACCCAGTTGACGAACACTGAAGCTTTCTTT
>TRBJ1-4|TRBV3-1/TRBV3-2|15|-|TRBD1
CASSPTGAMGEKLFF
TGTGCCAGCAGCCCGACAGGGGCGATGGGTGAAAAACTGTTTTTT
>TRBJ2-5|TRBV28|16|-|-
CASSLVGFTSQETQYF
TGTGCCAGCAGTTTAGTAGGTTTTACCTCACAAGAGACCCAGTACTTC
>TRBJ1-2|TRBV6-5|13|-|-
CASSYEGSYGYTF
TGTGCCAGCAGTTACGAGGGGAGCTATGGCTACACCTTC
>TRBJ2-5|TRBV18|15|-|-
CASSPIQGAQETQYF
TGTGCCAGCTCACCAATACAGGGAGCGCAAGAGACCCAGTACTTC
>TRBJ2-5|TRBV7-6|15|few|TRBD1
CASSYGTAEQETQYF
TGTGCCAGCAGTTACGGGACAGCCGAGCAAGAGACCCAGTACTTC
>TRBJ1-2|TRBV19|14|-|-
CASSGLSANYGYTF
TGTGCCAGTAGCGGGCTCTCAGCTAACTATGGCTACACCTTC
>TRBJ2-5|TRBV3-1/TRBV3-2|16|few|TRBD2
CASSQVAGTYQETQYF
TGTGCCAGCAGCCAAGTAGCGGGGACGTACCAAGAGACCCAGTACTTC
>TRBJ2-2|TRBV3-1/TRBV3-2|16|-|-
CASSQSRTSGTGELFF
TGTGCCAGCAGCCAATCTAGGACTTCTGGGACCGGGGAGCTGTTTTTT